In its sample, the clone carrying this TCR beta chain was seen once. The data derive from a study of technical replicates of blood from a handful of donors. The table came from immunoSEQ multiplex PCR; TCRdb's copy has only in-frame clones and leaves some out. The sample gives nearly 90,000 clones, 95% of which show up once; 0.34% is in the top ten. Trimming stripped 2 bases from V and 0 bases from J, with 7 bases between. The CDR3 spans 13 residues. Per germline, CDR1 GTSNPN and CDR2 SVGIG (reference sequence). The specimen sequenced was T cells isolated from PBMCs. The TCR originated in a human donor in good health. The V and J genes are TRBV30 and TRBJ1-1; unclear D gene. CDR3 coding DNA: TGTGCCTGGAGTTTTTTAGTGAACACTGAAGCTTTCTTT. It codes for CAWSFLVNTEAFF.